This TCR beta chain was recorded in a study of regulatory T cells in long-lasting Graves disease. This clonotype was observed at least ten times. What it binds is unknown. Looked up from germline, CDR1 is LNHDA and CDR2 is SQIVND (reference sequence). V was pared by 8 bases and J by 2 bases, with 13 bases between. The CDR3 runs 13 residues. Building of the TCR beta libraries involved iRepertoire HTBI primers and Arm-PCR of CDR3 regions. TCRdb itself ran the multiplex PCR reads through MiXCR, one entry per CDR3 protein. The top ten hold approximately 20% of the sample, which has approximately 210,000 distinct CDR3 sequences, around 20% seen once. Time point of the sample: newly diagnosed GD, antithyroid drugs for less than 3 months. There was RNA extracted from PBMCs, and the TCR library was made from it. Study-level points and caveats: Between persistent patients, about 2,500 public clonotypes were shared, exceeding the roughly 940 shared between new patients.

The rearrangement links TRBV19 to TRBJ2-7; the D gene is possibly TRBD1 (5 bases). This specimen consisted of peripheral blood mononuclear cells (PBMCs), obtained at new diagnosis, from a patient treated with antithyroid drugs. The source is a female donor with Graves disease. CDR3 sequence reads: CASGASGTYEQYF. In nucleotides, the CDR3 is TGTGCCAGTGGGGCTAGTGGGACCTACGAGCAGTACTTC.